The 22 T cell receptor beta chains listed next were all sequenced from one sample in a study of shared clonotypes between healthy human individuals. TCRdb keeps only in-frame clones here, not all; method: immunoSEQ multiplex PCR. This table holds about 490,000 clones, roughly four fifths found once. Sequencing used PBMCs. The receptors come from a woman between 35 and 50 years old in good health. Some clones in this sample may be carry-over from other donors' samples.

CDR3 nucleotides: TGTGCCAGCTCACCACCGGAGGGTTCCAAAAACATTCAGTACTTC. Amino acids: CASSPPEGSKNIQYF. The chain combines TRBV18 with TRBJ2-4, with D possibly matching TRBD2 (6 bases). The V end lost 0 bases, the J end lost 2 bases, and 8 bases lay between the germline ends. CDR3 length: 15 residues. The V gene's germline CDR1 is KGHSH and CDR2 LQKENI.

The CDR3 region is CAISGGSPYSNQPQHF. The CDR3 nucleotides are TGTGCCATCAGTGGTGGGAGTCCGTATAGCAATCAGCCCCAGCATTTT. This rearrangement joins TRBV10-3 to TRBJ1-5; D unresolved. V was pared by 4 bases and J by 0 bases, with 13 bases between. The CDR3 spans 16 residues. CDR1 and CDR2 (germline): ENHRY, SYGVKD.

This clone was observed a handful of times. This chain's CDR3 is CSVEFQGVNENEQFF. The CDR3 nucleotides are TGCAGCGTTGAATTCCAGGGGGTTAACGAGAATGAGCAGTTCTTC. This rearrangement joins TRBV29-1 to TRBJ2-1; 7 bases match TRBD1. Germline V gives CDR1 SQVTM, CDR2 ANQGSEA. V gave up 2 bases and J gave up 7 bases; unmatched junction bases: 11. This CDR3 is built from 15 residues.

J is TRBJ1-2 and V is TRBV6-6, with D maybe TRBD1 (5 bases). This CDR3 is built from 14 residues. V lost 4 bases and J lost 0, with 9 bases in between. Germline CDR1 and CDR2: MNHNY and SVGAGI (reference sequence). The DNA of the CDR3 is TGTGCCAGCAGTTTAGACAGAACTAACTATGGCTACACCTTC. This gives the protein CASSLDRTNYGYTF.

Comment on this clone: The sample holds other DNA sequences that translate to the same CDR3. This sequence joins TRBV7-2 and TRBJ1-1, with D possibly matching TRBD1 (6 bases). V lost 5 bases to trimming and J lost 6 bases, with 16 bases between them. This CDR3 has 14 amino acids. CDR1 is SGHTA and CDR2 is FQGNSA in the germline V gene. The CDR3 DNA sequence: TGTGCCAGCAGCCTATACAGGGTGGGAGCTGAAGCTTTCTTT. This encodes CASSLYRVGAEAFF. The variable domain in full, completed from reference TRBV7-2 and TRBJ1-1, reads GAGVSQSPSNKVTEKGKDVELRCDPISGHTALYWYRQSLGQGLEFLIYFQGNSAPDKSGLPSDRFSAERTGGSVSTLTIQRTQQEDSAVYLCASSLYRVGAEAFFGQGTRLTVV.

There are a few counts of this clone. The rearrangement uses TRBV4-2 and TRBJ2-6; possible D gene TRBD2, 5 bases. Germline V gene lookup returns CDR1 LGHNA and CDR2 YNFKEQ. The ends were cut back, 2 bases at V and 0 bases at J, with 8 bases in the middle. This CDR3 comprises 16 residues. The CDR3 here is CASSQNSGSGANVLTF. The DNA for the CDR3 is TGTGCCAGCAGCCAAAACAGCGGCTCTGGGGCCAACGTCCTGACTTTC.

The rearrangement joins TRBV11-2 to TRBJ1-4; D unclear. Germline CDR1 is SGHAT and CDR2 is FQNNGV. There are 12 residues in the CDR3. The germline V and J ends were trimmed by 5 bases and 8 bases, with 9 bases remaining between them. The CDR3 here is CASSPENEKLFF. CDR3 sequence (DNA): TGTGCCAGCAGCCCTGAAAACGAAAAACTGTTTTTT.

The chain has TRBV18 and TRBJ1-3; no definite D call. Per the germline V gene, CDR1 is KGHSH and CDR2 is LQKENI. Trimming removed 2 bases at V and 0 bases at J, with 8 bases between. The CDR3 is made up of 15 amino acids. CDR3 nucleotides: TGTGCCAGCTCACCAGGCGAGGGCTCTGGAAACACCATATATTTT. Residues: CASSPGEGSGNTIYF.

The V and J genes are TRBV4-2 and TRBJ2-7; D ambiguous. The CDR3 runs 15 residues. Per germline, CDR1 LGHNA and CDR2 YNFKEQ. The V and J ends lost 0 bases and 1 base respectively, with 10 bases between them. The CDR3 DNA reads as TGTGCCAGCAGCCAAGAATCAGCCAGTTCCTACGAGCAGTACTTC. Its protein product is CASSQESASSYEQYF.

The rearrangement joins TRBV30 to TRBJ1-1, with 8 positions matching TRBD1. This CDR3 spans 14 amino acids. Trimming at V came to 7 bases and at J to 2 bases, leaving 9 bases not matched to a gene. Germline V gene lookup returns CDR1 GTSNPN and CDR2 SVGIG (reference sequence). Here the CDR3 DNA reads TGTGCCTCCCGATCTGACAGGGGAAACACTGAAGCTTTCTTT. Translation gives CASRSDRGNTEAFF.

This sequence joins TRBV7-6 and TRBJ1-1; D is undetermined. The CDR3 has 14 residues. With 3 bases removed from V and 1 base from J, the gap between germline ends came to 9 bases. Germline V CDR1 and CDR2: SGHVS, FNYEAQ. CDR3 sequence: CASSFATPNTEAFF. The CDR3 DNA reads TGTGCCAGCAGCTTTGCGACACCGAACACTGAAGCTTTCTTT.

V is TRBV6-1 and J is TRBJ1-5, with D hard to call. The V gene lost 10 bases and the J gene lost 2 bases, with 12 bases spanning the gap. Germline values: CDR1 MNHNS, CDR2 SASEGT. The CDR3 is 13 amino acids. The CDR3 reads CATAQGRNQPQHF. The CDR3 DNA follows: TGTGCCACAGCTCAAGGCCGCAATCAGCCCCAGCATTTT.

CDR3 amino acids: CASSSDTGQGDYEQYF. CDR3 coding DNA: TGTGCCAGCAGCTCAGATACGGGACAGGGGGACTACGAGCAGTACTTC. The chain joins TRBV7-6 to TRBJ2-7; 11 nucleotides line up with TRBD1. There are 16 residues in the CDR3. Germline trimming cut 4 bases from V and 3 bases from J; bases unmatched to any gene: 8. Germline V lookup: CDR1 SGHVS, CDR2 FNYEAQ.

The gene calls are TRBV5-6 and TRBJ2-7; 7 bases are a match to TRBD1. Looked up from germline, CDR1 is SGHDT and CDR2 is YYEEEE. The CDR3 is 13 amino acids. V shed 4 bases and J 3 bases; nucleotides not matched to a gene: 4. The CDR3 region has the DNA TGTGCCAGCAGCCTAGGGGGCGGCTACGAGCAGTACTTC. This gives the protein CASSLGGGYEQYF. Full variable domain (outside the CDR3, taken from reference TRBV5-6 and TRBJ2-7): DAGVTQSPTHLIKTRGQQVTLRCSPKSGHDTVSWYQQALGQGPQFIFQYYEEEERQRGNFPDRFSGHQFPNYSSELNVNALLLGDSALYLCASSLGGGYEQYFGPGTRLTVT.

The chain recombines TRBV7-2 with TRBJ2-7, with D hard to call. V was pared by 5 bases and J by 4 bases, with 12 bases between. The CDR3 sequence is 13 residues long. CDR1 and CDR2 (germline): SGHTA, FQGNSA. The DNA of the CDR3 is TGTGCCAGCAGCCAGCGACTTATTTACGAGCAGTACTTC. This sequence encodes CASSQRLIYEQYF. The whole variable domain, filled in from reference TRBV7-2 and TRBJ2-7, reads GAGVSQSPSNKVTEKGKDVELRCDPISGHTALYWYRQSLGQGLEFLIYFQGNSAPDKSGLPSDRFSAERTGGSVSTLTIQRTQQEDSAVYLCASSQRLIYEQYFGPGTRLTVT.

J is TRBJ2-2 and V is TRBV28, with a weak D call TRBD2 (5 bases). V dropped 4 bases and J dropped 3 bases, with 15 bases sitting between them. CDR3 length equals 16 residues. CDR1 and CDR2 from the germline V gene are MDHEN and SYDVKM. CDR3 nucleotide sequence: TGTGCCAGCAGTTCTCTCATTCGGGAAGACACCGGGGAGCTGTTTTTT. Amino acids: CASSSLIREDTGELFF.

V gene TRBV19 combines with J gene TRBJ1-5; D ambiguous. The CDR3 sequence is 13 residues long. Germline V gene sequence: CDR1 LNHDA, CDR2 SQIVND (reference sequence). V was shortened by 3 bases and J by 6 bases, with 9 bases between the two germline ends. CDR3 residues: CASSILRGQPQHF. For the CDR3, the DNA is TGTGCCAGTAGTATCTTGAGAGGTCAGCCCCAGCATTTT.

This clone was observed a single time. The V gene is TRBV29-1, the J gene TRBJ1-1, with a weak D call TRBD1 (5 bases). This CDR3 contains 14 residues. The ends were cut back, 2 bases at V and 3 bases at J, with 13 bases in the middle. From germline, CDR1 is SQVTM and CDR2 ANQGSEA. The CDR3 bases are TGCAGCGTTGAATGGCAGGGCACACACACTGAAGCTTTCTTT. Encoded protein: CSVEWQGTHTEAFF.

This clone was counted only a few times. The rearrangement uses TRBV30 and TRBJ1-1, with TRBD1 as a possible D gene (6 bases). Trimming stripped 3 bases from V and 11 bases from J, with 13 bases between. Germline V gene sequence: CDR1 GTSNPN, CDR2 SVGIG (reference sequence). The length of the CDR3 is 11 residues. The CDR3 reads CAWSYPGVAFF. The CDR3, as DNA: TGTGCCTGGAGCTATCCAGGGGTGGCTTTCTTT.

This chain connects TRBV5-4 to TRBJ1-4, with a tentative D call TRBD1 (5 bases). CDR1 and CDR2 (germline): SGHNT, YYREEE (reference sequence). The CDR3 length is 14 residues. V lost 0 bases, J lost 8 bases, and 11 bases lay in between. The DNA for the CDR3 is TGTGCCAGCAGCTTGGGGGGCCCTAGAGAAAAACTGTTTTTT. This codes for CASSLGGPREKLFF. The full variable domain, completed using reference TRBV5-4 and TRBJ1-4, is ETGVTQSPTHLIKTRGQQVTLRCSSQSGHNTVSWYQQALGQGPQFIFQYYREEENGRGNFPPRFSGLQFPNYSSELNVNALELDDSALYLCASSLGGPREKLFFGSGTQLSVL.

V and J are TRBV7-2 and TRBJ2-5, with TRBD2 identical over 14 bases. CDR3 length: 16 residues. Trimming took 4 bases from V and 5 from J; bases not matched to a gene: 6. Per germline, CDR1 SGHTA and CDR2 FQGNSA. The CDR3 bases are TGTGCCAGCAGCTCCGGGACTAGCGGGAGCGGTGAGACCCAGTACTTC. It codes for CASSSGTSGSGETQYF.

V gene TRBV21-1 combines with J gene TRBJ2-7; the D call of TRBD1 is as the table states it, not checked on the DNA. TRBV21-1 is a documented pseudogene. The CDR3 has 12 amino acids. CDR3 amino acids: CASSKAGGEQYF. CDR3 sequence (DNA): TGTGCCAGCAGCAAAGCAGGGGGCGAGCAGTACTTC.